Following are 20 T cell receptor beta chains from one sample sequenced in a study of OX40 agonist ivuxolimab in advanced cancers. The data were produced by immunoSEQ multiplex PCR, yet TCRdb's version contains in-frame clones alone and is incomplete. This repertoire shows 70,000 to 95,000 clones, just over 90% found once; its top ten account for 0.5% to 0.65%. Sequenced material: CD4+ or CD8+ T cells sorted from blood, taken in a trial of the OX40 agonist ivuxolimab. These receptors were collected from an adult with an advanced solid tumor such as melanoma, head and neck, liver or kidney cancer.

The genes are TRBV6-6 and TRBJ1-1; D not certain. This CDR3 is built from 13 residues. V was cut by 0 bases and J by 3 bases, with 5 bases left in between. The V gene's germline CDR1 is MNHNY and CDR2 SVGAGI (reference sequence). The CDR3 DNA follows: TGTGCCAGCAGTTACTCTTTGGACACTGAAGCTTTCTTT. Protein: CASSYSLDTEAFF.

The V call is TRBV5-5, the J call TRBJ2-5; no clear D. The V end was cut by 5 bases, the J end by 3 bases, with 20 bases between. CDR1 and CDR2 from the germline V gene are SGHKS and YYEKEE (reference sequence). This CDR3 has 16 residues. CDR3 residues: CASSAFKNLLKETQYF. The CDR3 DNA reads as TGTGCCAGCAGTGCTTTTAAAAACCTCCTCAAAGAGACCCAGTACTTC.

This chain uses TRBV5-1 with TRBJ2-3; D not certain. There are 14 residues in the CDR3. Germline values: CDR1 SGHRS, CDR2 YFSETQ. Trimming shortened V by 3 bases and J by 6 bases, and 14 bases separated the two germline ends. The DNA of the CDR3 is TGCGCCAGCAGCTCAGAATATCCTGTCGATACGCAGTATTTT. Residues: CASSSEYPVDTQYF. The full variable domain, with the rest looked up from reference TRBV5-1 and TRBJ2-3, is KAGVTQTPRYLIKTRGQQVTLSCSPISGHRSVSWYQQTPGQGLQFLFEYFSETQRNKGNFPGRFSGRQFSNSRSEMNVSTLELGDSALYLCASSSEYPVDTQYFGPGTRLTVL.

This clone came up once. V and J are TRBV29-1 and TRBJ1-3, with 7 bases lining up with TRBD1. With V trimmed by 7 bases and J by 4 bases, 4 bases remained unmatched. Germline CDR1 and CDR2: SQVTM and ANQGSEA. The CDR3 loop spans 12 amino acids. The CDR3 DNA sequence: TGCAGCGCTGGGACAGACGGAAACACCATATATTTT. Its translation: CSAGTDGNTIYF.

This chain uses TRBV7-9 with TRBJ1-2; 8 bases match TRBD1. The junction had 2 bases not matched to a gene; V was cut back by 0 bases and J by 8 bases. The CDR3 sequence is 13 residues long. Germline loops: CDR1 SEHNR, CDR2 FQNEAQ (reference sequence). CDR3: CASSLATGEGYTF. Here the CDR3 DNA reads TGTGCCAGCAGCTTAGCGACAGGGGAGGGCTACACCTTC.

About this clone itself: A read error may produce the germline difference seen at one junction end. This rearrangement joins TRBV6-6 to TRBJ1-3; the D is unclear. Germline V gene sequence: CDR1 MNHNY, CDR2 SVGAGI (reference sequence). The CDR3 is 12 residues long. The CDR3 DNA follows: TGTGCCAGCAGTGACTCAGGAAACACCATATATTTT. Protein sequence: CASSDSGNTIYF.

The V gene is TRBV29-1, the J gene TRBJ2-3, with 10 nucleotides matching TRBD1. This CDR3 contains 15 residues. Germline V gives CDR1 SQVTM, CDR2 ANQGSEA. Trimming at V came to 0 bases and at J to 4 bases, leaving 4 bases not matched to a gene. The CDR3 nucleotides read TGCAGCGTTGAAGACCGACAGGGGGCTTCAGATACGCAGTATTTT. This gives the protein CSVEDRQGASDTQYF.

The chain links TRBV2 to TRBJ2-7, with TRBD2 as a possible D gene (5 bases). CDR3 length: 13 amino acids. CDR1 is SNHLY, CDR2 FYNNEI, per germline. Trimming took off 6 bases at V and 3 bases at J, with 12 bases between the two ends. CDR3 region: CASRRVGGYEQYF. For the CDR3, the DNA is TGTGCCAGCAGGCGGGTTGGAGGCTACGAGCAGTACTTC.

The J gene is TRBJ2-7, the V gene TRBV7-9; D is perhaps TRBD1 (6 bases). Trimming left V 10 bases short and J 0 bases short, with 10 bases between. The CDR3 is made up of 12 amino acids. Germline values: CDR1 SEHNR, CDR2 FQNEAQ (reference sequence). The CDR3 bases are TGTGCCACCCAGGGGCCCTCCTACGAGCAGTACTTC. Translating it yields CATQGPSYEQYF.

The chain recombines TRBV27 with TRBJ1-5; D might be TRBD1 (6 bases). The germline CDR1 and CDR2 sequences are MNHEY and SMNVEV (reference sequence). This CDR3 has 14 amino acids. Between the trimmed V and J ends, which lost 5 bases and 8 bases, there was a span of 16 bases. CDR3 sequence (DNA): TGTGCCAGCAGTCCACGACAGGCCCTGGAGCCCCAGCATTTT. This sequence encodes CASSPRQALEPQHF.

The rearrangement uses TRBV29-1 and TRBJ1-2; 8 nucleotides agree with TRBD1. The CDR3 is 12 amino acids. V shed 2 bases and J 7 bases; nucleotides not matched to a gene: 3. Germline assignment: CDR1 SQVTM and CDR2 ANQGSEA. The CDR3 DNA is TGCAGCGTTGAACACAGGGGGGCTGGCTACACCTTC. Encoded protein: CSVEHRGAGYTF.

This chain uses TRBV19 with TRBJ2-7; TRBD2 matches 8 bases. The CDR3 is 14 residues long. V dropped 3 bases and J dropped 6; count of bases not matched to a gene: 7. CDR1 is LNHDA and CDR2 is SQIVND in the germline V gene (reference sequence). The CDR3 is CASSILGLVAEQYF. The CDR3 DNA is TGTGCCAGTAGTATTTTGGGACTAGTTGCCGAGCAGTACTTC.

CDR3 loop: CASSQDENTGELFF. In nucleotides, the CDR3 is TGCGCCAGCAGCCAAGACGAGAACACCGGGGAGCTGTTTTTT. The genes are TRBV4-1 and TRBJ2-2; no reliable D call. V lost 0 bases to trimming and J lost 1 base, with 3 bases between them. The CDR3 spans 14 residues. CDR1 and CDR2 (germline): MGHRA, YSYEKL.

The CDR3 here is CASSSTDPFYYGYTF. CDR3 DNA: TGTGCCAGCAGTTCGACGGATCCCTTCTACTATGGCTACACCTTC. The rearrangement joins TRBV6-5 to TRBJ1-2; the D is unclear. The V and J ends lost 4 bases and 3 bases respectively, with 15 bases between them. Germline V lookup: CDR1 MNHEY, CDR2 SVGAGI. This CDR3 has 15 residues.

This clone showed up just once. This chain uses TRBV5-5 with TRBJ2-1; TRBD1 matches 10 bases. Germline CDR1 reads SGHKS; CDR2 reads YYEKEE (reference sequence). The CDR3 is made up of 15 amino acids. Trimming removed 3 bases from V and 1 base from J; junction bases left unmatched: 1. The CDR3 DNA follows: TGTGCCAGCAGCTCGGGACAGGGGTCCTACAATGAGCAGTTCTTC. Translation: CASSSGQGSYNEQFF.

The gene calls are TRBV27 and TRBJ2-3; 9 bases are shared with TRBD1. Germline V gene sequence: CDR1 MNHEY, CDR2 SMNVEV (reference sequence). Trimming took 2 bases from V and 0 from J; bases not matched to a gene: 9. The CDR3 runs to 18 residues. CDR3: CASSLGPPGQGSTDTQYF. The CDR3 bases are TGTGCCAGCAGTTTAGGCCCTCCGGGACAGGGAAGCACAGATACGCAGTATTTT.

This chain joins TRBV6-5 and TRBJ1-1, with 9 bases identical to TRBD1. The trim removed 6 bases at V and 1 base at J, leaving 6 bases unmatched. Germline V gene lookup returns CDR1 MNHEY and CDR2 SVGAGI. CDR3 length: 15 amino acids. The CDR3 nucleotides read TGTGCCAGCAGACATCGACAGGGGGGGAACACTGAAGCTTTCTTT. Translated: CASRHRQGGNTEAFF.

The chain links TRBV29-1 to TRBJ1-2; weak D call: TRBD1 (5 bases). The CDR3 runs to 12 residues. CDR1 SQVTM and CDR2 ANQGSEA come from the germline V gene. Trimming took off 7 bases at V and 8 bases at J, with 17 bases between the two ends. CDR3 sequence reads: CSADRTLGGYTF. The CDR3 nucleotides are TGCAGCGCGGACCGGACACTGGGAGGCTACACCTTC.

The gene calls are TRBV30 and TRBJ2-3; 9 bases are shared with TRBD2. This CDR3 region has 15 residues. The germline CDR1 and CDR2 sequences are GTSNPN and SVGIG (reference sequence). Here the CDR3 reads CASGTTSGSTDTQYF. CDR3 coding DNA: TGTGCTTCTGGAACCACTAGCGGGAGCACAGATACGCAGTATTTT.

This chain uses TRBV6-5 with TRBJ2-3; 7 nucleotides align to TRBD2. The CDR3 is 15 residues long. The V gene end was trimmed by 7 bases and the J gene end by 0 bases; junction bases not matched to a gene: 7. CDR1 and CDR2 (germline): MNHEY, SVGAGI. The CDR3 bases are TGTGCCAGCAAGAGGGCGGGGGAGAGCACAGATACGCAGTATTTT. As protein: CASKRAGESTDTQYF.